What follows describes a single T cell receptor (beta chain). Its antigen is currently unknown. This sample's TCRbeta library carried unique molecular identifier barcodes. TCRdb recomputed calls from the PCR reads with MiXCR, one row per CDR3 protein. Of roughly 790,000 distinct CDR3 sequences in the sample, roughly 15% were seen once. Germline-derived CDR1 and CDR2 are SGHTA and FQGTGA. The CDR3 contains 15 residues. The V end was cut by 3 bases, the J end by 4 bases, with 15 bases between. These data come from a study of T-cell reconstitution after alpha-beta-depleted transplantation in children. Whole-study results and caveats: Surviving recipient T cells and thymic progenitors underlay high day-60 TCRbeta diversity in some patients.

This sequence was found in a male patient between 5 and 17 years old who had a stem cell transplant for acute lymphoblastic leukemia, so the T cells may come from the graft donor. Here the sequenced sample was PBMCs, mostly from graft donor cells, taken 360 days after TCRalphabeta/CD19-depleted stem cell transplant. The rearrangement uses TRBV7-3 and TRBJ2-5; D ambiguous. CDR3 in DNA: TGTGCCAGCAGCTTTCCCCTGGCGGTTCCAGAGACCCAGTACTTC. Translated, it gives CASSFPLAVPETQYF.